These 27 T cell receptor beta chains originate from one sample sequenced in a study of PD-L1 blockade in urothelial cancer. The time point is: pretreatment peripheral blood. TCRdb's copy holds only in-frame clones and misses some; the assay was immunoSEQ multiplex PCR. The table has tens of thousands of clones, around 81% seen once. Sequenced here: PBMCs, sampled around atezolizumab (anti-PD-L1) treatment. Receptors were obtained from a middle-aged man with urothelial cancer.

The gene calls are TRBV7-8 and TRBJ1-2; no clear D. Trimming pared 0 bases from V and 0 bases from J, leaving 8 bases between. CDR3 length equals 15 residues. In germline, CDR1 is SGHVS, CDR2 FQNEAQ. CDR3 sequence (DNA): TGTGCCAGCAGCTTAGCGCCCGGAGCTAACTATGGCTACACCTTC. Translating it yields CASSLAPGANYGYTF.

This sequence joins TRBV7-6 and TRBJ2-2; D unclear. CDR3 length equals 14 residues. Germline V lookup: CDR1 SGHVS, CDR2 FNYEAQ. V shed 4 bases and J shed 4 bases, with 10 bases lying between them. The CDR3 DNA reads as TGTGCCAGCAGCTCACAATCGGGCACCGGGGAGCTGTTTTTT. This codes for CASSSQSGTGELFF.

This chain uses TRBV2 with TRBJ2-3; 13 bases fit TRBD2. The germline gives CDR1 SNHLY, CDR2 FYNNEI. Trimming at V came to 8 bases and at J to 8 bases, leaving 7 bases not matched to a gene. The CDR3 runs to 14 residues. The CDR3 DNA is TGTGCCAGCGGTGGACTAGCGGGAGTGAGTACGCAGTATTTT. This gives the protein CASGGLAGVSTQYF.

The rearrangement links TRBV11-3 to TRBJ2-1; no clear D. Germline loops: CDR1 SGHNT, CDR2 YENEEA. The CDR3 has 13 residues. The ends were cut back, 3 bases at V and 6 bases at J, with 9 bases in the middle. The CDR3 loop reads CASSFRTANEQFF. CDR3 in DNA: TGTGCCAGCAGCTTTAGAACTGCCAATGAGCAGTTCTTC.

The rearrangement uses TRBV19 and TRBJ1-5; TRBD1 matches at 7 bases. This CDR3 has 14 residues. With V trimmed by 5 bases and J by 6 bases, 7 bases remained unmatched. Per the germline V gene, CDR1 is LNHDA and CDR2 is SQIVND (reference sequence). The CDR3 reads CASSAEQGPQPQHF. The DNA for the CDR3 is TGTGCCAGTAGTGCAGAACAGGGGCCTCAGCCCCAGCATTTT.

This clone has a single count. V is TRBV18 and J is TRBJ2-7; weak D call: TRBD1 (5 bases). V was trimmed by 4 bases and J by 6 bases, leaving 7 bases between them. Germline CDR1 and CDR2: KGHSH and LQKENI. The CDR3 runs 11 residues. The CDR3 loop reads CASSRQFEQYF. In DNA form, the CDR3 reads TGTGCCAGCTCACGACAGTTCGAGCAGTACTTC. The variable domain in full, with the rest retrieved from reference TRBV18 and TRBJ2-7, is NAGVMQNPRHLVRRRGQEARLRCSPMKGHSHVYWYRQLPEEGLKFMVYLQKENIIDESGMPKERFSAEFPKEGPSILRIQQVVRGDSAAYFCASSRQFEQYFGPGTRLTVT.

This clone turned up a few times. The chain combines TRBV4-1 with TRBJ1-5; TRBD1 might be the D (5 bases). V lost 3 bases to trimming and J lost 5 bases, with 20 bases between them. CDR1 and CDR2 from the germline V gene are MGHRA and YSYEKL. This CDR3 contains 17 residues. As DNA, the CDR3 is TGCGCCAGCAGCCAGGCCCCTCCCACAGGAGGGTATCAGCCCCAGCATTTT. Amino acid sequence: CASSQAPPTGGYQPQHF.

This chain joins TRBV5-4 and TRBJ2-1, with 10 bases identical to TRBD2. This CDR3 is built from 14 residues. Germline trimming cut 2 bases from V and 9 bases from J; bases unmatched to any gene: 5. Germline V gene sequence: CDR1 SGHNT, CDR2 YYREEE (reference sequence). Here the CDR3 DNA reads TGTGCCAGCAGCTTCCCTAGCGGGAGCGGTGAGCAGTTCTTC. The encoded protein is CASSFPSGSGEQFF.

The gene calls are TRBV4-2 and TRBJ2-5; D remains ambiguous. TRBJ2-7 explains the end of the DNA better; the J call may be wrong. The CDR3 is made up of 15 amino acids. Germline loops: CDR1 LGHNA, CDR2 YNFKEQ. For the CDR3, the DNA is TGTGCCAGCAGCCCTCGACTTAGCTCCTCCTACGAGCAGTACTTC. Amino acid sequence: CASSPRLSSSYEQYF.

The chain recombines TRBV29-1 with TRBJ1-1, with D possibly being TRBD1 (5 bases). Germline CDR1 and CDR2: SQVTM and ANQGSEA. The CDR3 sequence is 11 residues long. V was pared by 7 bases and J by 1 base, with 7 bases between. CDR3 protein: CSGDRNTEAFF. CDR3 DNA sequence: TGCAGCGGTGACAGGAACACTGAAGCTTTCTTT.

This clone is deemed medium-sized. The chain carries TRBV11-2 and TRBJ2-7; TRBD1 matches 8 bases. There are 16 residues in the CDR3. Germline trimming cut 4 bases from V and 3 bases from J; bases unmatched to any gene: 11. Germline CDR1 is SGHAT and CDR2 is FQNNGV. Here the CDR3 reads CASSSPRGTGRYEQYF. The CDR3 DNA sequence: TGTGCCAGCAGCTCCCCAAGAGGGACAGGCCGCTACGAGCAGTACTTC. The full variable domain, completed using reference TRBV11-2 and TRBJ2-7, is EAGVAQSPRYKIIEKRQSVAFWCNPISGHATLYWYQQILGQGPKLLIQFQNNGVVDDSQLPKDRFSAERLKGVDSTLKIQPAKLEDSAVYLCASSSPRGTGRYEQYFGPGTRLTVT.

The chain joins TRBV11-2 to TRBJ2-2, with D maybe TRBD1 (5 bases). V was shortened by 5 bases and J by 4 bases, with 11 bases between the two germline ends. This CDR3 region has 14 residues. Germline loops: CDR1 SGHAT, CDR2 FQNNGV. This CDR3 reads CASSALRGTGELFF. Written as DNA, the CDR3 is TGTGCCAGCAGCGCGCTAAGGGGCACCGGGGAGCTGTTTTTT.

The V call is TRBV6-5, the J call TRBJ2-1; 7 nucleotides agree with TRBD2. Germline assignment: CDR1 MNHEY and CDR2 SVGAGI. V trimming: 8 bases; J trimming: 8 bases; junction bases outside the gene matches: 12. This CDR3 contains 14 residues. In DNA form, the CDR3 reads TGTGCCAGCCGAAGGGCGGGAGCCAAGGATGAGCAGTTCTTC. This translates into CASRRAGAKDEQFF.

This clone has a handful of counts. This chain connects TRBV11-3 to TRBJ1-5; D uncertain. Germline assignment: CDR1 SGHNT and CDR2 YENEEA. The CDR3 covers 20 residues. Trimming shortened V by 2 bases and J by 6 bases, and 29 bases separated the two germline ends. The CDR3 spells CASSLRLRETDPVRSQPQHF. The CDR3 DNA follows: TGTGCCAGCAGCTTACGTTTGAGGGAGACCGATCCCGTGAGGAGTCAGCCCCAGCATTTT.

This sequence joins TRBV10-2 and TRBJ2-7, with 9 bases lining up with TRBD2. The germline V gene has CDR1 WSHSY and CDR2 SAAADI. The ends lost 3 bases at V and 2 bases at J; junction bases unmatched: 5. CDR3 length: 15 residues. The CDR3 nucleotides read TGCGCCAGCAGTGAAGAGCGGGAGGATACCTACGAGCAGTACTTC. Protein: CASSEEREDTYEQYF.

The gene calls are TRBV2 and TRBJ2-4, with 9 positions matching TRBD1. V lost 6 bases to trimming and J lost 0 bases; unmatched junction nucleotides: 9. Germline V gene data show CDR1 as SNHLY and CDR2 as FYNNEI. The CDR3 is made up of 17 amino acids. The CDR3 loop reads CASSRDRAVIAKNIQYF. CDR3 DNA sequence: TGTGCCAGCAGCCGGGACAGGGCCGTTATAGCCAAAAACATTCAGTACTTC.

The chain carries TRBV19 and TRBJ2-2; D may be TRBD2 (6 bases). The CDR3 extends over 15 amino acids. V shed 1 base and J shed 0 bases, with 6 bases lying between them. CDR1 is LNHDA, CDR2 SQIVND, per germline (reference sequence). Here the CDR3 reads CASSIGGANTGELFF. The DNA for the CDR3 is TGTGCCAGTAGTATAGGCGGGGCGAACACCGGGGAGCTGTTTTTT.

The chain carries TRBV11-3 and TRBJ2-7; TRBD2 aligns across 8 bases. The germline V gene encodes CDR1 SGHNT and CDR2 YENEEA. The V segment lost 3 bases and the J segment 3 bases; nucleotides outside the gene matches: 1. The CDR3 totals 13 residues. This CDR3 reads CASSFGTSYEQYF. Written as DNA, the CDR3 is TGTGCCAGCAGCTTCGGGACTAGCTACGAGCAGTACTTC.

The rearrangement links TRBV27 to TRBJ2-1; TRBD2 agrees at 9 bases. CDR1 is MNHEY and CDR2 is SMNVEV in the germline V gene (reference sequence). CDR3 length equals 16 residues. The J segment lost 7 bases and the V segment lost 3 bases, leaving 10 bases of the junction unmatched. As DNA, the CDR3 is TGTGCCAGCAGTTTGTTGGCTAGCGGGACCGTAAATGAGCAGTTCTTC. It translates to CASSLLASGTVNEQFF.

The CDR3 is CASRLVPSGYTF. In DNA form, the CDR3 reads TGTGCCAGCAGATTGGTACCAAGCGGCTACACCTTC. The chain couples TRBV28 to TRBJ1-2; no firm D call. CDR3 size: 12 residues. Germline-derived CDR1 and CDR2 are MDHEN and SYDVKM. Trimming removed 6 bases at V and 8 bases at J, with 13 bases between.

This sequence joins TRBV11-3 and TRBJ2-7; 9 nucleotides agree with TRBD2. Germline values: CDR1 SGHNT, CDR2 YENEEA. The CDR3 has 14 residues. V was pared by 5 bases and J by 5 bases, with 7 bases of the junction left unmatched. The CDR3 protein is CASSPAGGRHEQYF. DNA for the CDR3: TGTGCCAGCAGCCCCGCGGGGGGGAGGCACGAGCAGTACTTC.

This clone was seen once. The chain carries TRBV28 and TRBJ2-7; 12 positions match TRBD2. Per the germline V gene, CDR1 is MDHEN and CDR2 is SYDVKM. The CDR3 has 16 amino acids. Trimming removed 5 bases from V and 2 bases from J; junction bases left unmatched: 7. The CDR3 nucleotides read TGTGCCAGCAGTCTCCGGACTAGCGGGAATGCCTACGAGCAGTACTTC. Amino acids: CASSLRTSGNAYEQYF.

V and J are TRBV30 and TRBJ1-1; D is ambiguous. Trimming took off 8 bases at V and 0 bases at J, with 7 bases between the two ends. The CDR3 length is 11 residues. CDR1 GTSNPN and CDR2 SVGIG come from the germline V gene (reference sequence). For the CDR3, the DNA is TGTGCCGCCGACATGAACACTGAAGCTTTCTTT. Its translation: CAADMNTEAFF.

This clone appeared a single time. The CDR3 DNA follows: TGTGCCAGCAGTAGGGCCGGGGGGGGCGCCTCTGGAAACACCATATATTTT. It is translated as CASSRAGGGASGNTIYF. V and J are TRBV27 and TRBJ1-3, with a possible D match to TRBD1 (6 bases). Trimming stripped 5 bases from V and 0 bases from J, with 17 bases between. This CDR3 spans 17 amino acids. The germline V gene has CDR1 MNHEY and CDR2 SMNVEV (reference sequence).

The chain joins TRBV5-1 to TRBJ1-5; TRBD1 matches 9 bases. Per germline, CDR1 SGHRS and CDR2 YFSETQ. The CDR3 is made up of 15 amino acids. With V trimmed by 3 bases and J by 6 bases, 7 bases remained unmatched. CDR3: CASSSGTGNGQPQHF. Written as DNA, the CDR3 is TGCGCCAGCAGCTCCGGGACAGGGAACGGTCAGCCCCAGCATTTT.

This chain joins TRBV28 and TRBJ1-1; D may be TRBD1 (6 bases). Trimming shortened V by 6 bases and J by 0 bases, and 14 bases separated the two germline ends. The CDR3 runs to 15 residues. Germline V gives CDR1 MDHEN, CDR2 SYDVKM. The CDR3 loop reads CASRPGGGLNTEAFF. The CDR3 DNA follows: TGTGCCAGCAGGCCGGGGGGCGGACTGAACACTGAAGCTTTCTTT.

The chain is built from TRBV4-1 and TRBJ2-7, with 7 bases matching TRBD1. CDR3 length equals 15 residues. The V gene end was trimmed by 4 bases and the J gene end by 1 base; junction bases not matched to a gene: 7. Germline V CDR1 and CDR2: MGHRA, YSYEKL. DNA of the CDR3: TGCGCCAGCAGCCCTCGGACAGGTTATTCCTACGAGCAGTACTTC. This translates into CASSPRTGYSYEQYF.